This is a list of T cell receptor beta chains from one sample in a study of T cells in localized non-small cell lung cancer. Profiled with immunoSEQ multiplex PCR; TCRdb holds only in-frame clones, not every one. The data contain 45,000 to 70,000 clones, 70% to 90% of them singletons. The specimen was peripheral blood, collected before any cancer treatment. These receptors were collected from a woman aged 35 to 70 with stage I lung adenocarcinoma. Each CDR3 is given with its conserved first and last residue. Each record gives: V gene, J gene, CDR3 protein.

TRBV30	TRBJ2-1	CAWTQTSGGINEQFF
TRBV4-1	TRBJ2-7	CASSQVHEQYF
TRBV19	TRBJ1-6	CASSTDRDNSPLHF
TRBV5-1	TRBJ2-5	CASGQKLAQYF
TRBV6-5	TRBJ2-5	CASSSSQTQYF
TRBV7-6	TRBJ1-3	CASSSTPTGVENTIYF
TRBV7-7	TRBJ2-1	CASSLRTGGSYNEQFF
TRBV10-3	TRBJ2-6	CAISVVAGALSSGANVLTF
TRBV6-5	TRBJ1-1	CASSWRGTEAFF
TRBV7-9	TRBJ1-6	CASSLGGGSSPLHF
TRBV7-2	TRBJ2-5	CASGVAGRPGTQYF
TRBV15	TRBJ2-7	CATSRDPRSANEQYF
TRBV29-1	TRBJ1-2	CSVGPGQGYGYTF
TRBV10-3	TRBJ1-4	CATQEKQKATNEKLFF
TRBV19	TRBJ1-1	CASSEVWNTEAFF
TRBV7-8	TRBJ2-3	CASSWRTGFADTQYF
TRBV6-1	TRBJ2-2	CASSAGTGDGAGELFF
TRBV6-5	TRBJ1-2	CASSSTGGAWTF
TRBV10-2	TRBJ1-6	CASSAGGGDSPLHF
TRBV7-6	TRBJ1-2	CASSSREGSGYGYTF
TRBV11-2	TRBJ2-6	CASSPEGRRSGANVLTF
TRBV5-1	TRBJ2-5	CASSSLAVGETQYF
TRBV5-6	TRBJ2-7	CASSLGGTSGYEQYF
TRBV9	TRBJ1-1	CASSPAPRGNTEAFF
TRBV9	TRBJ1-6	CASSVAWGERPLHF
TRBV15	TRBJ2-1	CATSSAPWDSYNEQFF